The next 12 T cell receptor beta chains were all read from a single sample in a study of OX40 agonist ivuxolimab in advanced cancers. Here immunoSEQ multiplex PCR was the method, and the copy in TCRdb shows in-frame clones only, minus some. There are about 18,000 clones in the sample; about four fifths occur only once, and 14% to 15% lies in the top ten. Sequenced material: CD4+ or CD8+ T cells sorted from blood, taken in a trial of the OX40 agonist ivuxolimab. Every receptor here comes from an adult with an advanced solid tumor such as melanoma, head and neck, liver or kidney cancer.

The chain links TRBV7-9 to TRBJ2-6; D remains unclear. The V gene lost 5 bases and the J gene lost 3 bases, with 23 bases spanning the gap. The CDR3 is made up of 19 amino acids. In germline, CDR1 is SEHNR, CDR2 FQNEAQ (reference sequence). The DNA for the CDR3 is TGTGCCAGCAGCCCCATTTTAATGCCCCTAGTTGGTGGGGCCAACGTCCTGACTTTC. It specifies CASSPILMPLVGGANVLTF.

The chain links TRBV21-1 to TRBJ2-1. TRBV21-1 is described as a pseudogene. The CDR3 is 15 amino acids. The CDR3 DNA sequence: TGTGCCAGCAGCCCACTCGGAGGGGGGTGGAATGAGCAGTTCTTC. This gives the protein CASSPLGGGWNEQFF.

Regarding this clone: One end of the junction varies from germline; a read error may be responsible. The chain has TRBV7-2 and TRBJ2-5; D remains ambiguous. The CDR3 is 13 amino acids. Germline V gene sequence: CDR1 SGHTA, CDR2 FQGNSA. The CDR3 DNA reads TGTGCCAGCAGCCAAGTCGTCCAAGGGACCCAGTACTTC. Translating it yields CASSQVVQGTQYF.

This clone was recorded a few times. This chain's CDR3 is CASSLVGTGGVETQYF. In DNA form, the CDR3 reads TGTGCCAGCAGCTTAGTCGGGACAGGGGGGGTAGAGACCCAGTACTTC. The rearrangement joins TRBV11-2 to TRBJ2-5; 11 nucleotides align to TRBD1. J gave up 4 bases and V 1 base, and 5 bases lay outside the gene matches. The CDR3 runs to 16 residues. Germline loops: CDR1 SGHAT, CDR2 FQNNGV.

This clone was recorded only once. The gene calls are TRBV18 and TRBJ1-5; D uncertain. The germline V and J ends were trimmed by 0 bases and 5 bases, with 5 bases remaining between them. The CDR3 length is 13 residues. Germline V gives CDR1 KGHSH, CDR2 LQKENI. CDR3 in DNA: TGTGCCAGCTCACCACCTCTTTATCAGCCCCAGCATTTT. Its translation: CASSPPLYQPQHF.

The chain joins TRBV10-1 to TRBJ2-3, with D uncertain. V was shortened by 2 bases and J by 2 bases, with 5 bases between the two germline ends. The CDR3 is made up of 13 amino acids. Germline-derived CDR1 and CDR2 are WNHNN and SYGVQD (reference sequence). The CDR3 is CASSEGYTDTQYF. The CDR3 DNA reads as TGCGCCAGCAGTGAGGGGTACACAGATACGCAGTATTTT.

This chain connects TRBV7-9 to TRBJ2-1, with D maybe TRBD2 (5 bases). Between the trimmed V and J ends, which lost 6 bases and 5 bases, there was a span of 14 bases. The germline V gene has CDR1 SEHNR and CDR2 FQNEAQ (reference sequence). CDR3 length: 14 amino acids. CDR3 DNA: TGTGCCAGCAGTCTATCCGGACTTAACAATGAGCAGTTCTTC. Protein: CASSLSGLNNEQFF.

This clone was seen a single time. Additional DNA sequences in this sample encode the identical CDR3. The gene calls are TRBV7-2 and TRBJ1-4; perhaps TRBD1 as D (6 bases). CDR3 length: 16 amino acids. From germline, CDR1 is SGHTA and CDR2 FQGNSA. V was shortened by 5 bases and J by 8 bases, with 21 bases between the two germline ends. This chain's CDR3 is CASSEGQGGAGEKLFF. CDR3 nucleotide sequence: TGTGCCAGCAGCGAAGGACAAGGGGGTGCGGGGGAAAAACTGTTTTTT.

The rearrangement links TRBV7-9 to TRBJ1-1; D call uncertain. The germline gives CDR1 SEHNR, CDR2 FQNEAQ (reference sequence). This CDR3 comprises 12 residues. Trimming left V 3 bases short and J 3 bases short, with 5 bases between. The CDR3 region is CASSFSDTEAFF. As DNA, the CDR3 is TGTGCCAGCAGCTTTTCGGACACTGAAGCTTTCTTT.

A few counts support this clone. V gene TRBV7-2 combines with J gene TRBJ2-1; D may be TRBD2 (5 bases). Germline V CDR1 and CDR2: SGHTA, FQGNSA. The CDR3 covers 13 residues. With 5 bases removed from V and 7 bases from J, the gap between germline ends came to 12 bases. The CDR3 sequence is CASSLSDWNEQFF. The CDR3 DNA sequence: TGTGCCAGCAGCCTTTCGGACTGGAATGAGCAGTTCTTC. Drawing the rest from reference TRBV7-2 and TRBJ2-1, the complete variable domain is GAGVSQSPSNKVTEKGKDVELRCDPISGHTALYWYRQSLGQGLEFLIYFQGNSAPDKSGLPSDRFSAERTGGSVSTLTIQRTQQEDSAVYLCASSLSDWNEQFFGPGTRLTVL.

The gene calls are TRBV7-9 and TRBJ2-2; D remains ambiguous. Trimming cost V 3 bases and J 4 bases, with 6 bases left between them. The CDR3 sequence is 13 residues long. Germline V gene data show CDR1 as SEHNR and CDR2 as FQNEAQ (reference sequence). The CDR3 nucleotides read TGTGCCAGCAGCTTGATGAGCACCGGGGAGCTGTTTTTT. Residues: CASSLMSTGELFF.

The genes are TRBV6-5 and TRBJ1-5; 7 positions match TRBD1. CDR3 length: 15 residues. CDR1 is MNHEY and CDR2 is SVGAGI in the germline V gene. With 10 bases clipped from V and 3 bases from J, the junction kept 12 bases outside the gene matches. CDR3 loop: CATKRQGVDNQPQHF. DNA of the CDR3: TGTGCCACTAAGAGGCAGGGGGTTGACAATCAGCCCCAGCATTTT.